The 18 T cell receptor beta chains in this list originate from one sample, sequenced in a study of radiation and T cells in renal cell carcinoma (dated by TCRdb to about 2020). Per the publication, the time point label means: tumor resected at nephrectomy. The treatment or condition label, read with the paper, signifies: treatment-naive control, cytoreductive nephrectomy. The library was prepared using the immunoSEQ multiplex PCR assay. This is the immuneACCESS table as TCRdb keeps it, with only in-frame sequences that have V and J called. A part of the clones is gone; compared with another copy, unresolved V genes explain less than half, and the rest is unexplained. This sample is represented by approximately 13,000 clones; roughly three fifths of them were singletons. Approximately 13% of the sample is in the top ten clones. This sample comprised tumor tissue, obtained from a patient whose treatment was nephrectomy without radiotherapy. The receptors shown here come from a man aged 50-59 years with renal cell carcinoma.

A few counts support this clone. The rearrangement links TRBV6-1 to TRBJ2-3, with D perhaps matching TRBD1 (5 bases). CDR1 MNHNS and CDR2 SASEGT come from the germline V gene. This CDR3 contains 17 residues. The V end lost 4 bases, the J end lost 4 bases, and 21 bases lay between the germline ends. This CDR3 reads CASSGGLYGLRADTQYF. For the CDR3, the DNA is TGTGCCAGCAGTGGGGGCCTCTACGGATTGCGCGCAGATACGCAGTATTTT.

This clone has a handful of counts. This chain joins TRBV7-9 and TRBJ2-5; TRBD1 agrees at 7 bases. CDR1 is SEHNR, CDR2 FQNEAQ, per germline (reference sequence). Trimming cost V 9 bases and J 2 bases; bases outside gene matches: 3. This CDR3 is 12 amino acids long. The DNA of the CDR3 is TGTGCCAGTCAGACAGGGCAAGAGACCCAGTACTTC. Its protein product is CASQTGQETQYF.

This chain links TRBV11-3 with TRBJ2-4; a possible D gene is TRBD2 (5 bases). CDR1 is SGHNT, CDR2 YENEEA, per germline. The CDR3 runs 14 residues. Deletions cut 4 bases from V and 8 bases from J, with 15 bases between. CDR3 bases: TGTGCCAGCAGCTCCGGAACGAGGGATGACATTCAGTACTTC. Translation gives CASSSGTRDDIQYF. The entire variable domain, with the rest obtained from reference TRBV11-3 and TRBJ2-4, is as follows: EAGVVQSPRYKIIEKKQPVAFWCNPISGHNTLYWYLQNLGQGPELLIRYENEEAVDDSQLPKDRFSAERLKGVDSTLKIQPAELGDSAVYLCASSSGTRDDIQYFGAGTRLSVL.

The CDR3 loop is CSFRGGNTEAFF. The CDR3 DNA follows: TGCAGCTTTCGGGGGGGGAACACTGAAGCTTTCTTT. The rearrangement joins TRBV29-1 to TRBJ1-1; weak D call: TRBD1 (5 bases). The length of the CDR3 is 12 residues. V was trimmed by 8 bases and J by 1 base, leaving 11 bases between them. CDR1 and CDR2 (germline): SQVTM, ANQGSEA.

J is TRBJ2-5 and V is TRBV19; either TRBD1 or TRBD2 may supply D (5 bases each). Trimming pared 3 bases from V and 5 bases from J, leaving 19 bases between. The CDR3 sequence is 16 residues long. Germline V gives CDR1 LNHDA, CDR2 SQIVND (reference sequence). CDR3 bases: TGTGCCAGTAGTATTGGGGCTGCTGGGGACGGGGAGACCCAGTACTTC. Its protein is CASSIGAAGDGETQYF.

The J gene is TRBJ1-2, the V gene TRBV6-5, with 9 bases identical to TRBD1. Germline CDR1 is MNHEY and CDR2 is SVGAGI. The CDR3 length is 14 residues. Germline trimming cut 0 bases from V and 8 bases from J; bases unmatched to any gene: 4. The DNA of the CDR3 is TGTGCCAGCAGTTACTCACAGGGGGCCGGGGGCTACACCTTC. Translation gives CASSYSQGAGGYTF.

The chain recombines TRBV10-1 with TRBJ2-1, with 11 bases aligning to TRBD1. Germline V gene lookup returns CDR1 WNHNN and CDR2 SYGVQD (reference sequence). The junction had 10 bases not matched to a gene; V was cut back by 2 bases and J by 7 bases. The CDR3 runs to 17 residues. CDR3 protein: CASSEPAGQGAGNEQFF. The CDR3 DNA sequence: TGCGCCAGCAGTGAGCCCGCCGGACAGGGGGCTGGGAATGAGCAGTTCTTC.

The CDR3 region has the DNA TGTGCCAGCAACCGACAGGGATTCGTTTACGAGCAGTACTTC. Its translation is CASNRQGFVYEQYF. The chain recombines TRBV2 with TRBJ2-7; the match to TRBD1 covers 7 bases. Germline CDR1 and CDR2: SNHLY and FYNNEI. V trimming: 7 bases; J trimming: 4 bases; junction bases outside the gene matches: 10. This CDR3 contains 14 residues.

The V call is TRBV19, the J call TRBJ2-3; D unresolved. Trimming left V 3 bases short and J 2 bases short, with 15 bases between. Looked up from germline, CDR1 is LNHDA and CDR2 is SQIVND (reference sequence). CDR3 length: 16 residues. The CDR3 loop reads CASSIDTGSFTDTQYF. Written as DNA, the CDR3 is TGTGCCAGTAGTATTGACACCGGAAGCTTCACAGATACGCAGTATTTT.

The sample holds a few counts of this clone. The chain combines TRBV19 with TRBJ1-1; D gene uncertain. V was shortened by 1 base and J by 5 bases, with 11 bases between the two germline ends. The CDR3 runs 14 residues. Germline V lookup: CDR1 LNHDA, CDR2 SQIVND (reference sequence). In nucleotides, the CDR3 is TGTGCCAGTAGTATAGGCAGTGAGCTAACTGAAGCTTTCTTT. It encodes CASSIGSELTEAFF.

The chain's CDR3 is CASSPGPGTGTYEQYF. The CDR3 DNA follows: TGTGCCAGCTCACCCGGCCCGGGGACAGGGACCTACGAGCAGTACTTC. The J gene is TRBJ2-7, the V gene TRBV18; the match to TRBD1 covers 9 bases. From germline, CDR1 is KGHSH and CDR2 LQKENI. The CDR3 is 16 residues long. With V trimmed by 3 bases and J by 2 bases, 8 bases remained unmatched.

The sample holds a few counts of this clone. The CDR3 DNA reads as TGCGCCACCTACGGACAAGAAGCTTTCTTT. This encodes CATYGQEAFF. This chain links TRBV10-2 with TRBJ1-1, with D tentatively TRBD1 (5 bases). Germline V lookup: CDR1 WSHSY, CDR2 SAAADI. Trimming cost V 10 bases and J 8 bases, with 11 bases left between them. There are 10 residues in the CDR3.

This clone was recorded a few times. The chain combines TRBV5-1 with TRBJ2-1, with TRBD1 matching 8 bases. V was clipped by 4 bases and J by 7 bases; unmatched bases: 7. The germline V gene has CDR1 SGHRS and CDR2 YFSETQ. The CDR3 consists of 14 residues. CDR3 residues: CASSVSTGVNEQFF. In DNA form, the CDR3 reads TGCGCCAGCAGCGTTTCGACAGGGGTGAATGAGCAGTTCTTC. Drawing the rest from reference TRBV5-1 and TRBJ2-1, the complete variable domain is KAGVTQTPRYLIKTRGQQVTLSCSPISGHRSVSWYQQTPGQGLQFLFEYFSETQRNKGNFPGRFSGRQFSNSRSEMNVSTLELGDSALYLCASSVSTGVNEQFFGPGTRLTVL.

This clone was seen a single time. The rearrangement uses TRBV7-3 and TRBJ1-4, with D possibly being TRBD1 (5 bases). The CDR3 loop spans 13 amino acids. Trimming removed 0 bases at V and 8 bases at J, with 7 bases between. Germline CDR1 is SGHTA and CDR2 is FQGTGA. The chain's CDR3 is CASSLTRGEKLFF. The DNA for the CDR3 is TGTGCCAGCAGCTTAACGAGGGGAGAAAAACTGTTTTTT.

The chain joins TRBV7-8 to TRBJ1-6, with 11 nucleotides matching TRBD1. Germline V gives CDR1 SGHVS, CDR2 FQNEAQ. The CDR3 extends over 15 amino acids. After removal of 4 bases from V and 10 bases from J, the junction contained 6 bases not matched to a gene. The CDR3 DNA reads as TGTGCCAGCAGCTCCGGAGGGACAGGGGGATCACCCCTCCACTTT. This translates into CASSSGGTGGSPLHF.

The gene calls are TRBV7-2 and TRBJ1-5; 12 bases map to TRBD1. Trimming cost V 3 bases and J 1 base; bases outside gene matches: 4. Germline lookup yields CDR1 SGHTA and CDR2 FQGNSA. This CDR3 contains 17 residues. CDR3 sequence: CASSFGTGGYSNQPQHF. The CDR3 DNA is TGTGCCAGCAGCTTCGGGACAGGGGGCTACAGCAATCAGCCCCAGCATTTT. Full variable domain (rest looked up from reference TRBV7-2 and TRBJ1-5): GAGVSQSPSNKVTEKGKDVELRCDPISGHTALYWYRQSLGQGLEFLIYFQGNSAPDKSGLPSDRFSAERTGGSVSTLTIQRTQQEDSAVYLCASSFGTGGYSNQPQHFGDGTRLSIL.

This chain connects TRBV27 to TRBJ1-4; 7 bases map to TRBD1. CDR1 and CDR2 from the germline V gene are MNHEY and SMNVEV (reference sequence). V trimming: 11 bases; J trimming: 4 bases; junction bases outside the gene matches: 7. The CDR3 extends over 13 amino acids. The CDR3 reads CAAKGANNEKLFF. DNA of the CDR3: TGTGCCGCGAAGGGGGCTAATAATGAAAAACTGTTTTTT.

The rearrangement joins TRBV2 to TRBJ1-5, with 7 bases matching TRBD1. The CDR3 totals 15 residues. The V gene end was trimmed by 1 base and the J gene end by 3 bases; junction bases not matched to a gene: 3. Germline lookup yields CDR1 SNHLY and CDR2 FYNNEI. The CDR3 DNA is TGTGCCAGCAGTGAAGGACAGGGCGACAATCAGCCCCAGCATTTT. Protein: CASSEGQGDNQPQHF.